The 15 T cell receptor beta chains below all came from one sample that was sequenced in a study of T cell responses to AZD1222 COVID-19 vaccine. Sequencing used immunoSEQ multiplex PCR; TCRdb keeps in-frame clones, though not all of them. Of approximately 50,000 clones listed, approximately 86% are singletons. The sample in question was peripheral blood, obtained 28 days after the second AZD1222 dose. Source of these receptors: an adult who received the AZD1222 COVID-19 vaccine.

CDR3 region: CASSQRGTGAPDTQYF. The CDR3 region has the DNA TGTGCCAGCAGCCAAAGGGGGACAGGGGCCCCCGATACGCAGTATTTT. This sequence joins TRBV16 and TRBJ2-3, with TRBD1 matching 10 bases. CDR1 KGHSY and CDR2 FQNENV come from the germline V gene. The CDR3 sequence is 16 residues long. J was trimmed by 6 bases and V by 2 bases; bases with no gene match: 8.

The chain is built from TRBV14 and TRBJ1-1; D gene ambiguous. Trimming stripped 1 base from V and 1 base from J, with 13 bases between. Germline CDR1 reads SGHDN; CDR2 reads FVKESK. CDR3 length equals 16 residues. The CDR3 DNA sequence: TGTGCCAGCAGCCAAGTACCGGGCGTGGGGAACACTGAAGCTTTCTTT. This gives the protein CASSQVPGVGNTEAFF.

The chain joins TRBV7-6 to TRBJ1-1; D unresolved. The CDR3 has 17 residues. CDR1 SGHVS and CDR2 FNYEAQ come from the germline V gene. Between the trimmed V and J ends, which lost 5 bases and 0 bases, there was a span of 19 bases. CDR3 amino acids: CASSRGEGRHLNTEAFF. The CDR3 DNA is TGTGCCAGCAGCCGAGGAGAGGGAAGGCACCTGAACACTGAAGCTTTCTTT.

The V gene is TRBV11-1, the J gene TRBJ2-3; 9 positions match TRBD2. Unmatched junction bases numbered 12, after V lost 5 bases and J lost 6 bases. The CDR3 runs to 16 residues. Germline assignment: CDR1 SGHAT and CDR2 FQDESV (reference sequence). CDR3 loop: CASSPHLSGGTDTQYF. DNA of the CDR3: TGTGCCAGCAGCCCACATTTGAGCGGGGGGACGGATACGCAGTATTTT.

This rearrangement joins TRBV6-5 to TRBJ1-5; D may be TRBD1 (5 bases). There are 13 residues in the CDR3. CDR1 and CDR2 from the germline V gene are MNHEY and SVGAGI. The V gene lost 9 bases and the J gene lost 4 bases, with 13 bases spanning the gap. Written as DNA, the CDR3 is TGTGCCAGTTCGACAGACCGGAATCAGCCCCAGCATTTT. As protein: CASSTDRNQPQHF.

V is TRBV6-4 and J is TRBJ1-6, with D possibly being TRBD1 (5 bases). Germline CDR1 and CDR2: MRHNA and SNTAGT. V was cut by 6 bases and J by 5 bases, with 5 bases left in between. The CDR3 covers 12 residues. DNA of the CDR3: TGTGCCAGCAGGACAGATAATTCACCCCTCCACTTT. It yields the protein CASRTDNSPLHF.

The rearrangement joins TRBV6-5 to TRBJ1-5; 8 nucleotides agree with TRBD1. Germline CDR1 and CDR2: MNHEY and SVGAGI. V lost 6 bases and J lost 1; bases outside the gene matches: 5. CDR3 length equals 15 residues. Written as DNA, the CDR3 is TGTGCCAGCAGAGTGGGACAGGTGAGCAATCAGCCCCAGCATTTT. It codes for CASRVGQVSNQPQHF.

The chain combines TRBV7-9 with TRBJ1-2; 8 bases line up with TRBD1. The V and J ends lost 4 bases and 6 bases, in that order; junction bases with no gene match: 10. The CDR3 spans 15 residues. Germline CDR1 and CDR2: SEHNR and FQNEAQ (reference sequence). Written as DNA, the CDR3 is TGTGCCAGCAGCTCCCCTGAGGGACAGGAGGATGGCTACACCTTC. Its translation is CASSSPEGQEDGYTF. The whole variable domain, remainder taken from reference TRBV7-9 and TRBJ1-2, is DTGVSQNPRHKITKRGQNVTFRCDPISEHNRLYWYRQTLGQGPEFLTYFQNEAQLEKSRLLSDRFSAERPKGSFSTLEIQRTEQGDSAMYLCASSSPEGQEDGYTFGSGTRLTVV.

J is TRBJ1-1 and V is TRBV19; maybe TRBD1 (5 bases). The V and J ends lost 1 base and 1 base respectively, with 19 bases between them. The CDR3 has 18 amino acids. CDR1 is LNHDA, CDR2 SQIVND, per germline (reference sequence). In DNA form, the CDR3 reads TGTGCCAGTAGTATAGCCCTACGGTTAGGGACGGCGAACACTGAAGCTTTCTTT. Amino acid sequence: CASSIALRLGTANTEAFF.

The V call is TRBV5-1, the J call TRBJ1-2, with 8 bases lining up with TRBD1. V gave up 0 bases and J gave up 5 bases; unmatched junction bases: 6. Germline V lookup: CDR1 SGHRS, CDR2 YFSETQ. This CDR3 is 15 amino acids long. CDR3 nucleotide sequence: TGCGCCAGCAGCTTGGAGGACAGGGACCTTTATGGCTACACCTTC. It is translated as CASSLEDRDLYGYTF. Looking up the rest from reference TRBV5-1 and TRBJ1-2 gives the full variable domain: KAGVTQTPRYLIKTRGQQVTLSCSPISGHRSVSWYQQTPGQGLQFLFEYFSETQRNKGNFPGRFSGRQFSNSRSEMNVSTLELGDSALYLCASSLEDRDLYGYTFGSGTRLTVV.

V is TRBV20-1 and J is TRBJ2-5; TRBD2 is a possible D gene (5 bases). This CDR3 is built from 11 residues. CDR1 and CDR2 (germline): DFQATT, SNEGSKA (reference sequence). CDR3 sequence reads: CSAGGQETQYF. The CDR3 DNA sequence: TGCAGCGCAGGAGGCCAAGAGACCCAGTACTTC.

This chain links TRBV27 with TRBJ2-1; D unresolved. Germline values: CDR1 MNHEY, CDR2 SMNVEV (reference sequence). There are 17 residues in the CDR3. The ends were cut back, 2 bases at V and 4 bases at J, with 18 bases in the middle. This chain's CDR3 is CASSLLGAAGFYNEQFF. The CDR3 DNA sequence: TGTGCCAGCAGTTTACTCGGCGCTGCTGGATTTTACAATGAGCAGTTCTTC.

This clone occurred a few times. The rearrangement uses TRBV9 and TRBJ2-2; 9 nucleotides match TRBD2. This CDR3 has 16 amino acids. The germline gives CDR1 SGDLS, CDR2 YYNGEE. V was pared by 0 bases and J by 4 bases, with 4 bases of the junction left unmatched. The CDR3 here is CASSVGPAGGTGELFF. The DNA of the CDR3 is TGTGCCAGCAGCGTAGGCCCAGCGGGAGGCACCGGGGAGCTGTTTTTT. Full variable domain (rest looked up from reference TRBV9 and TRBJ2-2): DSGVTQTPKHLITATGQRVTLRCSPRSGDLSVYWYQQSLDQGLQFLIQYYNGEERAKGNILERFSAQQFPDLHSELNLSSLELGDSALYFCASSVGPAGGTGELFFGEGSRLTVL.

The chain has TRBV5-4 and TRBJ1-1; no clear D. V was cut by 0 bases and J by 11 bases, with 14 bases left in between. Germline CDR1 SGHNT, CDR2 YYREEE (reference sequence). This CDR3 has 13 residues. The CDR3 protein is CASSLGLEHWAFF. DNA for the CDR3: TGTGCCAGCAGCTTGGGTTTAGAACATTGGGCTTTCTTT.

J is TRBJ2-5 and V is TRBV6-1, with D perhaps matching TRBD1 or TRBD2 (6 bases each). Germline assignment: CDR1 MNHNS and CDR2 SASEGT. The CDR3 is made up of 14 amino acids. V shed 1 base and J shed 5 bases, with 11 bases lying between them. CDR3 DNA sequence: TGTGCCAGCAGTGAAGTGGGGGGCGGGGAGACCCAGTACTTC. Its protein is CASSEVGGGETQYF.